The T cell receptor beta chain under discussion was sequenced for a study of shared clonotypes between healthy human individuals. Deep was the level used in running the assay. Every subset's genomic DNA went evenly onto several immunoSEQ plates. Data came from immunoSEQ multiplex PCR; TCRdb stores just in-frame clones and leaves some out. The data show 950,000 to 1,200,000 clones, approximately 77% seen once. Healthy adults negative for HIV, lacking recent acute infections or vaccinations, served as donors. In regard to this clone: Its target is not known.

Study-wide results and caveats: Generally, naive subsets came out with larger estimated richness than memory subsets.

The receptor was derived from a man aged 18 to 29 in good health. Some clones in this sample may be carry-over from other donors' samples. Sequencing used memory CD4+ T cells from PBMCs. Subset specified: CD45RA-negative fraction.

The CDR3 loop is CASSGRTGGSYNEQFF. Here the CDR3 DNA reads TGTGCCAGCAGCGGACGGACAGGGGGCTCCTACAATGAGCAGTTCTTC. The chain links TRBV9 to TRBJ2-1; 10 nucleotides agree with TRBD1. The CDR3 is 16 residues long. Germline CDR1 is SGDLS and CDR2 is YYNGEE. The V and J ends lost 3 bases and 0 bases, in that order; junction bases with no gene match: 3. Together with reference TRBV9 and TRBJ2-1, the CDR3 gives the full variable domain: DSGVTQTPKHLITATGQRVTLRCSPRSGDLSVYWYQQSLDQGLQFLIQYYNGEERAKGNILERFSAQQFPDLHSELNLSSLELGDSALYFCASSGRTGGSYNEQFFGPGTRLTVL.